This T cell receptor beta chain emerged from a study of cytomegalovirus exposure and HLA in healthy donors. This clone was picked up a small number of times. V lost 4 bases to trimming and J lost 4 bases; unmatched junction nucleotides: 9. Per germline, CDR1 SGHNT and CDR2 YYREEE (reference sequence). This CDR3 has 17 residues. PCR amplification relied on 60 Vbeta primers (plus 13 Jbeta primers). Sequencing used immunoSEQ multiplex PCR; TCRdb keeps in-frame clones, though not all of them. This sample has 96,000 or so clones, with approximately 75% found just once. The TCR comes from a woman between 65 and 79 years old in good health and CMV-seropositive. The specimen was PBMCs. V is TRBV5-4 and J is TRBJ2-2; 11 positions agree with TRBD1. In DNA form, the CDR3 reads TGTGCCAGCAGCCCCCCGGGACAGGGGGTGGTCACCGGGGAGCTGTTTTTT. Protein product: CASSPPGQGVVTGELFF. The complete variable domain, with remaining parts taken from reference TRBV5-4 and TRBJ2-2, reads ETGVTQSPTHLIKTRGQQVTLRCSSQSGHNTVSWYQQALGQGPQFIFQYYREEENGRGNFPPRFSGLQFPNYSSELNVNALELDDSALYLCASSPPGQGVVTGELFFGEGSRLTVL.